This TCR beta chain comes out of a study of T cell repertoires in cytomegalovirus infection. Points from the study as a whole: Clonotypes of TCR beta that were HLA-C-restricted and CMV-specific dominated the ex vivo response.

TCRdb reprocessed the reads with MiXCR, giving one entry per CDR3 protein. The profile shows some 400,000 distinct CDR3 sequences, around 18% of them singletons. Germline V gene lookup returns CDR1 SEHNR and CDR2 FQNEAQ (reference sequence). Trimming shortened V by 2 bases and J by 8 bases, and 16 bases separated the two germline ends. The CDR3 runs to 16 residues. Comments on this clonotype: Its antigen remains unidentified.

The gene calls are TRBV7-9 and TRBJ1-6; the D is unclear. Specimen: PBMCs. The TCR comes from a human donor in good health (CMV status not recorded). Some clones in this sample may be carry-over from other donors' samples. For the CDR3, the DNA is TGTGCCAGCAGCTTAACGGCAGATTTTTTACATTCACCCCTCCACTTT. Its translation: CASSLTADFLHSPLHF.